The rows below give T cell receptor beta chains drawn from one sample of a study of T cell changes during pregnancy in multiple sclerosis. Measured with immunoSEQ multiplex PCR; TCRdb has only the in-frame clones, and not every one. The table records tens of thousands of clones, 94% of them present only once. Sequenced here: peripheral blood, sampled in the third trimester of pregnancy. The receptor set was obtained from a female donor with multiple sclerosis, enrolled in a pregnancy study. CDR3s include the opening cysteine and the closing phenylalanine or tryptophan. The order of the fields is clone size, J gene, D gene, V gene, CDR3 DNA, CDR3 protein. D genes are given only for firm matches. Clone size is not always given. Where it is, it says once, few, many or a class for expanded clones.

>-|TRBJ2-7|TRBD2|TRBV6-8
TGTGCCAGCAGTTACTGGCCAGCGGGGAGCTCCTACGAGCAGTACTTC
CASSYWPAGSSYEQYF
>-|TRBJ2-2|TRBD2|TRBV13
TGTGCCAGCAGCCCTAGCGGGGGCCACCGGGAGCTGTTTTTT
CASSPSGGHRELFF
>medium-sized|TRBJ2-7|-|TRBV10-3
TGTGCCATCATCCGTTTCTCCTACGAGCAGTACTTC
CAIIRFSYEQYF
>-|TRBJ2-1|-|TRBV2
TGTGCCAGCAGCCAGACCGGGAGACATGAGCAGTTCTTC
CASSQTGRHEQFF
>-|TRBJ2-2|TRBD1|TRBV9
TGTGCCAGCAGCCCCCGGACAGGGCCGAACACCGGGGAGCTGTTTTTT
CASSPRTGPNTGELFF
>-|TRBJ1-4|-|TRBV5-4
TGTGCCAGCAGCTTCGGGGGATTGAGGACTAATGAAAAACTGTTTTTT
CASSFGGLRTNEKLFF
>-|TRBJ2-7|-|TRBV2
TGTGCCAGCAGCCGACGTCTAGCCCACACCTACGAGCAGTACTTC
CASSRRLAHTYEQYF
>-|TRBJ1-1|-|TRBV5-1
TGCGCCAGCAGTAGTTCAGGGATGTTGACTGAAGCTTTCTTT
CASSSSGMLTEAFF
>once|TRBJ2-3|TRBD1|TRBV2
TGTGCCAGTAAACAGGGGGCTCGATCAGATACGCAGTATTTT
CASKQGARSDTQYF
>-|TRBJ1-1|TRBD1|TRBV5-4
TGTGCCAGCAACCCAGCTGGACAGGGGGGCACTGAAGCTTTCTTT
CASNPAGQGGTEAFF
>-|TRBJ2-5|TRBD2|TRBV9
TGTGCCAGCAGCGTCGCGGGGGTGGCTTCGGAGACCCAGTACTTC
CASSVAGVASETQYF
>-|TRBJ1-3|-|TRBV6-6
TGTGCCAGCAGTTACGGGGAGGGGCTTGGAAACACCATATATTTT
CASSYGEGLGNTIYF
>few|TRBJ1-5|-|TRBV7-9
TGTGCCAGCAGCTTAGGAACAGGTAGCAATCAGCCCCAGCATTTT
CASSLGTGSNQPQHF
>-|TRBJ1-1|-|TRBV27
TGTGCCAGCAGTGCGCAGGGTTTAAGGAATGAAGCTTTCTTT
CASSAQGLRNEAFF
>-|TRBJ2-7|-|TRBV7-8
TGTGCCAGCAGCTTAGTGTTGCAGGGCCGGGAGCAGTACTTC
CASSLVLQGREQYF
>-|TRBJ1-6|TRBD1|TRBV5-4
TGTGCCAGCAGCCAAGGACAGGGCCCATCACCCCTCCACTTT
CASSQGQGPSPLHF
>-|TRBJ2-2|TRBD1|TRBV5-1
TGCGCCAGCAGACCACCGGGACAGGGGGCCGGGGAGCTGTTTTTT
CASRPPGQGAGELFF
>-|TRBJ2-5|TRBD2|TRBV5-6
TGTGCCAGCAGCTTGGGGCTAGCGGGGGGGCTAGAGACCCAGTACTTC
CASSLGLAGGLETQYF
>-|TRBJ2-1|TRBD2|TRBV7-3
TGTGCCAGCAGCACGTCTAGCGGGGTCAATGAGCAGTTCTTC
CASSTSSGVNEQFF
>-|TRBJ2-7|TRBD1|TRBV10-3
TGTGCCATCAGTGAGGCCGGGACAGGATACTACGAGCAGTACTTC
CAISEAGTGYYEQYF
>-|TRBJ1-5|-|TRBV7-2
TGTGCCAGCAGCTTGGGGCAGGCATCTCAGCCCCAGCATTTT
CASSLGQASQPQHF
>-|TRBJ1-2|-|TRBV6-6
TGTGCCAGCAGCTCGGGCGGGGGGAACTATGGCTACACCTTC
CASSSGGGNYGYTF
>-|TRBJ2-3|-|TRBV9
TGTGCCAGCAGCGAAAGAAGCTTCACAGATACGCAGTATTTT
CASSERSFTDTQYF
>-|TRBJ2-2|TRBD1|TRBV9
TGTGCCAGCAGCACCCCGACAGGGGACACCGGGGAGCTGTTTTTT
CASSTPTGDTGELFF
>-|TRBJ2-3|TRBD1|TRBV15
TGTGCCACCAGCACTGACAGGGAGTGGGCAGATACGCAGTATTTT
CATSTDREWADTQYF
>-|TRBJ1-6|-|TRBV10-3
TGTGCCTCAACATCTTCCCGTGGGGCAAGGAATTCACCCCTCCACTTT
CASTSSRGARNSPLHF
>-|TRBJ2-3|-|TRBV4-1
TGCGCCAGCAGCCCCGGGGTTGGCACAGATACGCAGTATTTT
CASSPGVGTDTQYF
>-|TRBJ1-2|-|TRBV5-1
TGCGCCAGCAGCGGTTCCCAGGGAATCGGCTATGGCTACACCTTC
CASSGSQGIGYGYTF
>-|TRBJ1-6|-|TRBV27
TGTGCCAGCAAGATGACATGGGATTCACCCCTCCACTTT
CASKMTWDSPLHF
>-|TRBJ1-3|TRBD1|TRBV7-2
TGTGCCAGCAGCTTAGGGTGGGACAGGGCTGGAAACACCATATATTTT
CASSLGWDRAGNTIYF
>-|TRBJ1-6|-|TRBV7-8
TGTGCCAGCAGCTTACGCGCAAATTCACCCCTCCACTTT
CASSLRANSPLHF
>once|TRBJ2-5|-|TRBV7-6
TGTGCCAGCAGCTCCTTCCAAGAGACCCAGTACTTC
CASSSFQETQYF
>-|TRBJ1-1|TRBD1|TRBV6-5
TGTGCCAGCAGTTACTCGCTCGGGACAGGAGGGGGAGCTTTCTTT
CASSYSLGTGGGAFF
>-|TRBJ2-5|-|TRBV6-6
TGTGCCAGCAGTTACTCGACTTTCTCAGAGACCCAGTACTTC
CASSYSTFSETQYF
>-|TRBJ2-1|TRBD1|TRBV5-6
TGTGCCAGCAGCTTCGACAGGGGGTCCTACAATGAGCAGTTCTTC
CASSFDRGSYNEQFF
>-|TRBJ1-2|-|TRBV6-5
TGTGCCAGCAGTTACTCGGGGCAGAGCTATGGCTACACCTTC
CASSYSGQSYGYTF
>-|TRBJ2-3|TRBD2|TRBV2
TGTGCCAGCAGTGAACGGGCGGGGGGGCTAAATACGCAGTATTTT
CASSERAGGLNTQYF
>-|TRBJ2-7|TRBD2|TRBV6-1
TGTGCCAGCAGTGAAGCCCAGCGGGGCTCCGCGGAGCAGTACTTC
CASSEAQRGSAEQYF
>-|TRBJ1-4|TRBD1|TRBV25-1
TGTGCCAGCAGTGAATTCGACAGGGGTAATGAAAAACTGTTTTTT
CASSEFDRGNEKLFF
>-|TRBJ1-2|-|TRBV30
TGTGCCTGGAGGATTGTGGGAGGTAACTATGGCTACACCTTC
CAWRIVGGNYGYTF
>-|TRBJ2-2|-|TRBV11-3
TGTGCCAGCAGCTTGGTCCGGGGAAACACCGGGGAGCTGTTTTTT
CASSLVRGNTGELFF
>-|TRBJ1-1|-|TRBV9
TGTGCCAGCAGCTCTCGGGACAAGACTACTTTCTTT
CASSSRDKTTFF